The 30 T cell receptor beta chains given below trace back to one sample, sequenced in a study of neoadjuvant anti-PD-1 for oral cavity cancer. Libraries were prepared by immunoSEQ multiplex PCR; TCRdb keeps only in-frame clonotypes and omits some of them. The sample shows roughly 14,000 clones, roughly 82% of them seen only once. The time point denotes: after neoadjuvant nivolumab, at surgical resection. The sequenced sample was PBMCs, obtained after nivolumab (anti-PD-1) treatment. These receptors were collected from a person aged 40 to 85 with oral cavity squamous cell carcinoma.

This chain connects TRBV19 to TRBJ2-2; possible D gene TRBD2, 5 bases. V lost 5 bases to trimming and J lost 5 bases, with 12 bases between them. The germline V gene has CDR1 LNHDA and CDR2 SQIVND (reference sequence). The CDR3 extends over 14 amino acids. The DNA of the CDR3 is TGTGCCAGTAGTGCGGGTCTCGAGACCGGGGAGCTGTTTTTT. Translated: CASSAGLETGELFF. Variable domain in full (rest from reference TRBV19 and TRBJ2-2): DGGITQSPKYLFRKEGQNVTLSCEQNLNHDAMYWYRQDPGQGLRLIYYSQIVNDFQKGDIAEGYSVSREKKESFPLTVTSAQKNPTAFYLCASSAGLETGELFFGEGSRLTVL.

The genes are TRBV2 and TRBJ2-5; tentative D call: TRBD2 (6 bases). V was trimmed by 6 bases and J by 2 bases, leaving 19 bases between them. This CDR3 contains 16 residues. In germline, CDR1 is SNHLY, CDR2 FYNNEI. The DNA for the CDR3 is TGTGCCAGCAGCGCTATGGGACTCAAACGACAAGAGACCCAGTACTTC. This encodes CASSAMGLKRQETQYF. The whole variable domain, remainder taken from reference TRBV2 and TRBJ2-5, is EPEVTQTPSHQVTQMGQEVILRCVPISNHLYFYWYRQILGQKVEFLVSFYNNEISEKSEIFDDQFSVERPDGSNFTLKIRSTKLEDSAMYFCASSAMGLKRQETQYFGPGTRLLVL.

The chain uses TRBV10-3 and TRBJ2-7; 7 bases line up with TRBD1. Germline-derived CDR1 and CDR2 are ENHRY and SYGVKD. With 10 bases clipped from V and 3 bases from J, the junction kept 9 bases outside the gene matches. The CDR3 has 13 residues. The CDR3 is CATISQGNYEQYF. The CDR3, as DNA: TGTGCCACCATATCACAGGGGAACTACGAGCAGTACTTC.

The V call is TRBV5-6, the J call TRBJ2-7, with 12 positions matching TRBD2. CDR1 is SGHDT and CDR2 is YYEEEE in the germline V gene. Unmatched junction bases numbered 6, after V lost 2 bases and J lost 0 bases. This CDR3 is 17 amino acids long. The CDR3 DNA reads as TGTGCCAGCAGCTTTGGACTAGCGGGATTCCTCTCCTACGAGCAGTACTTC. It translates to CASSFGLAGFLSYEQYF.

The chain employs TRBV30 and TRBJ2-7, with TRBD2 identical over 10 bases. The V and J ends lost 2 bases and 5 bases, in that order; junction bases with no gene match: 6. The CDR3 extends over 14 amino acids. Germline CDR1 GTSNPN, CDR2 SVGIG (reference sequence). DNA for the CDR3: TGTGCCTGGAGTCTTCTAGCGGGAGCCCACGAGCAGTACTTC. Its translation: CAWSLLAGAHEQYF.

This clone was detected only once. The chain links TRBV7-9 to TRBJ1-1; unclear D gene. V lost 1 base to trimming and J lost 1 base, with 10 bases between them. The CDR3 runs 15 residues. Germline CDR1 is SEHNR and CDR2 is FQNEAQ (reference sequence). The chain's CDR3 is CASSLVGGQNTEAFF. The CDR3 nucleotides read TGTGCCAGCAGCTTAGTCGGCGGCCAGAACACTGAAGCTTTCTTT.

The chain joins TRBV29-1 to TRBJ2-1; D is unclear. The germline V and J ends were trimmed by 2 bases and 0 bases, with 8 bases remaining between them. The CDR3 loop spans 14 amino acids. CDR1 SQVTM and CDR2 ANQGSEA come from the germline V gene. The chain's CDR3 is CSVETGYSYNEQFF. As DNA, the CDR3 is TGCAGCGTTGAAACTGGGTACTCCTACAATGAGCAGTTCTTC.

The chain uses TRBV4-1 and TRBJ2-1; D is uncertain. V shed 4 bases and J shed 8 bases, with 15 bases lying between them. Germline V gene lookup returns CDR1 MGHRA and CDR2 YSYEKL. There are 14 residues in the CDR3. CDR3 sequence (DNA): TGCGCCAGCAGCCGGCTGACGTTTAAAGATGAGCAGTTCTTC. This translates into CASSRLTFKDEQFF.

The chain uses TRBV2 and TRBJ1-1; D is uncertain. This CDR3 region has 13 residues. CDR1 SNHLY and CDR2 FYNNEI come from the germline V gene. V lost 8 bases and J lost 6, with 16 bases in between. The CDR3 sequence is CASQWERAAEAFF. DNA for the CDR3: TGTGCCAGCCAGTGGGAGAGGGCGGCTGAAGCTTTCTTT.

The V and J genes are TRBV6-6 and TRBJ1-1; TRBD1 is a possible D gene (5 bases). Trimming stripped 4 bases from V and 6 bases from J, with 12 bases between. Looked up from germline, CDR1 is MNHNY and CDR2 is SVGAGI (reference sequence). CDR3 length: 13 residues. CDR3 coding DNA: TGTGCCAGCAGTTCCGTAAGGGGTCCTGAAGCTTTCTTT. Protein: CASSSVRGPEAFF.

This chain links TRBV7-9 with TRBJ2-7; tentative D call: TRBD1 (7 bases). V was shortened by 2 bases and J by 3 bases, with 20 bases between the two germline ends. CDR1 SEHNR and CDR2 FQNEAQ come from the germline V gene (reference sequence). The CDR3 length is 17 residues. The CDR3 protein is CASSLRMRDSDDYEQYF. The CDR3 DNA reads TGTGCCAGCAGCTTAAGAATGCGGGACAGCGATGACTACGAGCAGTACTTC. Full variable domain (remainder filled in from reference TRBV7-9 and TRBJ2-7): DTGVSQNPRHKITKRGQNVTFRCDPISEHNRLYWYRQTLGQGPEFLTYFQNEAQLEKSRLLSDRFSAERPKGSFSTLEIQRTEQGDSAMYLCASSLRMRDSDDYEQYFGPGTRLTVT.

The rearrangement links TRBV2 to TRBJ2-1; D ambiguous. V was shortened by 6 bases and J by 5 bases, with 11 bases between the two germline ends. Germline V gene sequence: CDR1 SNHLY, CDR2 FYNNEI. The CDR3 covers 13 residues. In DNA, the CDR3 is TGTGCCAGCAGGAGCATGGGGAACAATGAGCAGTTCTTC. Protein: CASRSMGNNEQFF.

This clone was observed a few times. The chain uses TRBV25-1 and TRBJ1-4; no definite D call. Germline-derived CDR1 and CDR2 are MGHDK and SYGVNS. The CDR3 covers 14 residues. V lost 2 bases and J lost 1, with 5 bases in between. This chain's CDR3 is CASSELGTNEKLFF. For the CDR3, the DNA is TGTGCCAGCAGTGAACTAGGAACTAATGAAAAACTGTTTTTT.

The chain has TRBV7-2 and TRBJ1-2, with no clear D. The CDR3 consists of 14 residues. Germline V gene sequence: CDR1 SGHTA, CDR2 FQGNSA. Trimming left V 3 bases short and J 4 bases short, with 12 bases between. The CDR3 here is CASSLGFGLYGYTF. The CDR3 DNA is TGTGCCAGCAGCTTGGGATTCGGGCTCTATGGCTACACCTTC.

This clone has only a few counts. The chain links TRBV15 to TRBJ1-5; D not certain. Germline V lookup: CDR1 LNHNV, CDR2 YYDKDF (reference sequence). Trimming took 0 bases from V and 7 from J, leaving 13 bases between them. CDR3 size: 15 residues. The CDR3 sequence: CATSRDTSPTQPQHF. The DNA of the CDR3 is TGTGCCACCAGCAGAGATACGTCGCCTACGCAGCCCCAGCATTTT.

The chain recombines TRBV7-9 with TRBJ1-3; 7 bases map to TRBD1. V shed 2 bases and J 0 bases; nucleotides not matched to a gene: 4. Per germline, CDR1 SEHNR and CDR2 FQNEAQ (reference sequence). CDR3 length: 16 residues. The DNA for the CDR3 is TGTGCCAGCAGCTTAAGACAGGGCTACTCTGGAAACACCATATATTTT. This sequence encodes CASSLRQGYSGNTIYF.

CDR3 in amino acids: CASAWFMGTEAFF. The DNA of the CDR3 is TGTGCCAGCGCGTGGTTTATGGGCACTGAAGCTTTCTTT. V is TRBV28 and J is TRBJ1-1; the D is unclear. The CDR3 has 13 amino acids. Germline V CDR1 and CDR2: MDHEN, SYDVKM. V shed 8 bases and J shed 4 bases, with 14 bases lying between them.

V is TRBV5-1 and J is TRBJ1-2, with D perhaps TRBD1 (5 bases). Trimming took 1 base from V and 3 from J, leaving 7 bases between them. The CDR3 extends over 13 amino acids. Germline-derived CDR1 and CDR2 are SGHRS and YFSETQ. The CDR3 nucleotides read TGCGCCAGCAGCTTGAGGGGACACTATGGCTACACCTTC. Its translation is CASSLRGHYGYTF. Variable domain in full (rest from reference TRBV5-1 and TRBJ1-2): KAGVTQTPRYLIKTRGQQVTLSCSPISGHRSVSWYQQTPGQGLQFLFEYFSETQRNKGNFPGRFSGRQFSNSRSEMNVSTLELGDSALYLCASSLRGHYGYTFGSGTRLTVV.

This chain connects TRBV6-6 to TRBJ1-1, with 9 bases identical to TRBD1. The germline V gene encodes CDR1 MNHNY and CDR2 SVGAGI (reference sequence). The J segment lost 4 bases and the V segment lost 6 bases, leaving 9 bases of the junction unmatched. The length of the CDR3 is 15 residues. In DNA form, the CDR3 reads TGTGCCAGCAGACTGGGACAGGGCCCTTTCACTGAAGCTTTCTTT. Amino acids: CASRLGQGPFTEAFF.

The chain links TRBV30 to TRBJ1-2; D may be TRBD1 (5 bases). Germline CDR1 is GTSNPN and CDR2 is SVGIG (reference sequence). Trimming removed 0 bases from V and 8 bases from J, with 13 bases in between. The CDR3 runs to 13 residues. CDR3 nucleotide sequence: TGTGCCTGGAGTGTAATAAGCAGGGCGGGCTACACCTTC. The encoded protein is CAWSVISRAGYTF. The full variable domain, its missing parts supplied by reference TRBV30 and TRBJ1-2, is SQTIHQWPATLVQPVGSPLSLECTVEGTSNPNLYWYRQAAGRGLQLLFYSVGIGQISSEVPQNLSASRPQDRQFILSSKKLLLSDSGFYLCAWSVISRAGYTFGSGTRLTVV.

V usage is TRBV5-6 and J usage is TRBJ2-5, with 8 bases lining up with TRBD1. Germline CDR1 SGHDT, CDR2 YYEEEE. The CDR3 runs to 18 residues. With V trimmed by 0 bases and J by 2 bases, 12 bases remained unmatched. The CDR3, as DNA: TGTGCCAGCAGCTTGGGGCCAAGGACAGGGACGTTACAAGAGACCCAGTACTTC. It specifies CASSLGPRTGTLQETQYF.

The rearrangement links TRBV6-5 to TRBJ1-3, with 7 bases matching TRBD1. The trim removed 0 bases at V and 1 base at J, leaving 3 bases unmatched. From germline, CDR1 is MNHEY and CDR2 SVGAGI. The CDR3 has 16 amino acids. CDR3 residues: CASSYSSQGSGNTIYF. The DNA for the CDR3 is TGTGCCAGCAGTTACTCCTCACAGGGGTCTGGAAACACCATATATTTT.

This clone was seen more than once but under ten times. The genes are TRBV10-1 and TRBJ1-2, with 7 nucleotides matching TRBD1. Trimming at V came to 9 bases and at J to 4 bases, leaving 8 bases not matched to a gene. Germline V lookup: CDR1 WNHNN, CDR2 SYGVQD (reference sequence). The CDR3 spans 13 residues. CDR3 in DNA: TGCGCCAGACGGGACAGAGGTCTCTATGGCTACACCTTC. Its translation: CARRDRGLYGYTF.

A few counts support this clone. The chain is built from TRBV5-1 and TRBJ1-6; D might be TRBD1 (6 bases). CDR1 is SGHRS and CDR2 is YFSETQ in the germline V gene. The germline V and J ends were trimmed by 1 base and 0 bases, with 11 bases remaining between them. CDR3 size: 17 residues. This chain's CDR3 is CASSLNRVSSYNSPLHF. In DNA, the CDR3 is TGCGCCAGCAGCTTGAACAGGGTCAGCTCCTATAATTCACCCCTCCACTTT.

The J gene is TRBJ2-3, the V gene TRBV5-6; 9 bases fit TRBD2. This CDR3 region has 17 residues. Germline CDR1 is SGHDT and CDR2 is YYEEEE. Trimming at V came to 1 base and at J to 2 bases, leaving 8 bases not matched to a gene. CDR3 nucleotides: TGTGCCAGCAGCTTGTGGCTAGCGGGGTTCTACACAGATACGCAGTATTTT. Translation: CASSLWLAGFYTDTQYF.

V usage is TRBV30 and J usage is TRBJ1-1; D gene ambiguous. This CDR3 is 13 amino acids long. Deletions cut 6 bases from V and 1 base from J, with 12 bases between. Germline assignment: CDR1 GTSNPN and CDR2 SVGIG (reference sequence). CDR3 in DNA: TGTGCCTGCGCTCGGACCGAGAACACTGAAGCTTTCTTT. It yields the protein CACARTENTEAFF.

J is TRBJ1-4 and V is TRBV30, with D tentatively TRBD1 (5 bases). The CDR3 sequence is 14 residues long. V was pared by 6 bases and J by 8 bases, with 19 bases between. Germline V gene sequence: CDR1 GTSNPN, CDR2 SVGIG (reference sequence). The chain's CDR3 is CACPMGGLGEKLFF. The CDR3 bases are TGTGCCTGCCCCATGGGGGGGTTGGGGGAAAAACTGTTTTTT.

Only a few counts were recorded for this clone. The rearrangement joins TRBV6-1 to TRBJ1-5, with D uncertain. Germline V gives CDR1 MNHNS, CDR2 SASEGT. Trimming stripped 7 bases from V and 7 bases from J, with 11 bases between. This CDR3 comprises 12 residues. CDR3 amino acids: CASKAGYQPQHF. The CDR3 coding sequence is TGTGCCAGCAAAGCTGGGTACCAGCCCCAGCATTTT.

The chain carries TRBV6-1 and TRBJ1-2; TRBD1 matches 10 bases. Germline loops: CDR1 MNHNS, CDR2 SASEGT. Germline trimming cut 1 base from V and 5 bases from J; bases unmatched to any gene: 4. The CDR3 spans 15 residues. CDR3 DNA sequence: TGTGCCAGCAGTGAAGTCGACAGGGGGCCTTATGGCTACACCTTC. Protein: CASSEVDRGPYGYTF.

This chain uses TRBV7-9 with TRBJ2-7; TRBD1 matches 8 bases. Germline V gene lookup returns CDR1 SEHNR and CDR2 FQNEAQ (reference sequence). The CDR3 is 16 residues long. Trimming at V came to 4 bases and at J to 3 bases, leaving 11 bases not matched to a gene. The CDR3 region has the DNA TGTGCCAGCAGCTCCAGAAGGAAAGGACAGGGCTACGAGCAGTACTTC. Protein: CASSSRRKGQGYEQYF.